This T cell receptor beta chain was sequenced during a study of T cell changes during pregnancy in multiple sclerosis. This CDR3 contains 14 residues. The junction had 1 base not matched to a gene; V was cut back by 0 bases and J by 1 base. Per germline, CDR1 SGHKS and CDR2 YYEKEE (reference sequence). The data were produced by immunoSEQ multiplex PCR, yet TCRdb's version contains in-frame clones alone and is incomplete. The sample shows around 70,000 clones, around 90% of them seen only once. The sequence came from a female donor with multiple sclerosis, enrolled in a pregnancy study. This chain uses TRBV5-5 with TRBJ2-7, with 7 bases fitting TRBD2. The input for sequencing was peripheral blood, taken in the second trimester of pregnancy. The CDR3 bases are TGTGCCAGCAGCTTGGGGGGGGGTTCCTACGAGCAGTACTTC. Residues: CASSLGGGSYEQYF.